This TCR beta chain came from a study of cytotoxic CD8 clonotypes in ibrutinib-treated CLL. Study information: Partial response occurred in approximately 25 patients and complete response in 2; at median about 6 years, about 14 remained remitted and 12 progressed.

TCR beta library input comprised roughly 1.9 micrograms of genomic DNA from cryopreserved PBMCs. TCRdb's table, derived via immunoSEQ multiplex PCR, lists solely in-frame clones and lacks some. The repertoire holds 50,000 to 60,000 clones, with over 80% as singletons. The sample consisted of PBMCs, taken after 24 months of ibrutinib treatment. The receptor was isolated from a human donor with chronic lymphocytic leukemia.

CDR3 region: CSASRDGLFF. In DNA, the CDR3 is TGCAGTGCTAGTCGGGACGGTTTGTTTTTT. The chain couples TRBV20-1 to TRBJ1-4; possibly TRBD1 for D (5 bases). Trimming cost V 3 bases and J 15 bases, with 11 bases left between them. The germline V gene has CDR1 DFQATT and CDR2 SNEGSKA (reference sequence). This CDR3 has 10 residues.